This T cell receptor beta chain was identified in a study of blood T cell repertoires in COVID-19. Study in general: The United States, Italy and Spain provided the acute and convalescent COVID-19 samples. The analysed material was cDNA or gDNA that came from T cells, B-cell-depleted T cells, or PBMCs.

V was clipped by 5 bases and J by 2 bases; unmatched bases: 4. The germline gives CDR1 ENHRY, CDR2 SYGVKD. The CDR3 loop spans 15 amino acids. Authors' methods: How many nucleated cells were present was estimated from reference gene primer amplification. This table comes from immunoSEQ multiplex PCR, and its TCRdb copy is limited to in-frame clones, with some not included. Clone size and V and J calls were adopted from that table, with D and trimming inferred from the DNA. The sample holds roughly 340,000 clones, roughly 86% seen once. The TCR sequence derives from a middle-aged man in a cohort exposed to, infected with or recovered from COVID-19 (not recorded which). Material: PBMCs or T cells enriched from blood (not recorded which). This chain links TRBV10-3 with TRBJ2-3; 10 nucleotides agree with TRBD2. The CDR3 spells CAISPLAGATDTQYF. In DNA, the CDR3 is TGTGCCATCAGTCCCCTAGCGGGAGCCACAGATACGCAGTATTTT.